This is a list of T cell receptor beta chains from one sample in a study of cytomegalovirus exposure and HLA in healthy donors. Repertoires were generated with immunoSEQ multiplex PCR, while TCRdb's copy carries only in-frame clones and drops some. The sample carries under 150,000 clones, roughly four fifths recorded once. Sequencing used PBMCs. These receptors all stem from a male donor in good health and CMV-seropositive. The CDR3 runs from the conserved cysteine through the conserved F or W. The D gene is left open where the match is weak. A clone size is listed for some rows: how often the clone was seen (once, few, many), or a class if it is expanded.

abundance: -; d_gene: -; v_gene: TRBV21-1; j_gene: TRBJ2-1; CDR3aa: CASSFGKGIYNEQFF; CDR3nt: -
abundance: -; d_gene: TRBD2; v_gene: TRBV25-1; j_gene: TRBJ2-7; CDR3aa: CASSAGGAGEQYF; CDR3nt: TGTGCCAGCAGTGCGGGGGGGGCGGGTGAGCAGTACTTC
abundance: -; d_gene: TRBD1; v_gene: TRBV30; j_gene: TRBJ2-7; CDR3aa: CAWSVTGVYEQYF; CDR3nt: TGTGCCTGGAGTGTCACAGGGGTCTACGAGCAGTACTTC
abundance: -; d_gene: TRBD1; v_gene: TRBV9; j_gene: TRBJ2-5; CDR3aa: CASSANRGETQYF; CDR3nt: TGTGCCAGCAGCGCCAACAGGGGAGAGACCCAGTACTTC
abundance: -; d_gene: TRBD1; v_gene: TRBV28; j_gene: TRBJ1-2; CDR3aa: CASFFGQGYGYTF; CDR3nt: TGTGCCAGCTTTTTTGGACAGGGGTATGGCTACACCTTC
abundance: -; d_gene: TRBD2; v_gene: TRBV27; j_gene: TRBJ2-1; CDR3aa: CASSVGGRRSYNEQFF; CDR3nt: TGTGCCAGCAGTGTCGGCGGGAGAAGGTCCTACAATGAGCAGTTCTTC
abundance: -; d_gene: -; v_gene: TRBV7-8; j_gene: TRBJ1-4; CDR3aa: CASSLRTADEKLFF; CDR3nt: TGTGCCAGCAGCCTAAGGACAGCCGATGAAAAACTGTTTTTT
abundance: -; d_gene: -; v_gene: TRBV29-1; j_gene: TRBJ2-1; CDR3aa: CSVEILAWWDNEQFF; CDR3nt: TGCAGCGTGGAGATTCTAGCGTGGTGGGACAATGAGCAGTTCTTC
abundance: few; d_gene: -; v_gene: TRBV19; j_gene: TRBJ2-3; CDR3aa: CASSIVPPDTQYF; CDR3nt: TGTGCCAGTAGTATTGTCCCTCCAGATACGCAGTATTTT
abundance: -; d_gene: TRBD2; v_gene: TRBV7-2; j_gene: TRBJ2-2; CDR3aa: CASSLTSGEPGGELFF; CDR3nt: TGTGCCAGCAGCTTGACTAGCGGGGAGCCTGGCGGGGAGCTGTTTTTT
abundance: -; d_gene: -; v_gene: TRBV5-4; j_gene: TRBJ2-1; CDR3aa: CASSLPQVNEQFF; CDR3nt: TGTGCCAGCAGCTTGCCCCAGGTGAATGAGCAGTTCTTC
abundance: -; d_gene: -; v_gene: TRBV27; j_gene: TRBJ2-3; CDR3aa: CASRSPITDTQYF; CDR3nt: TGTGCCAGCAGATCCCCTATCACAGATACGCAGTATTTT
abundance: few; d_gene: TRBD1; v_gene: TRBV2; j_gene: TRBJ1-4; CDR3aa: CASIYEGAGEKLFF; CDR3nt: TGTGCCAGCATATACGAGGGGGCTGGTGAAAAACTGTTTTTT
abundance: -; d_gene: TRBD1; v_gene: TRBV10-3; j_gene: TRBJ1-2; CDR3aa: CAISPGTGKGWGYTF; CDR3nt: TGTGCCATCAGTCCCGGGACAGGGAAGGGTTGGGGCTACACCTTC
abundance: -; d_gene: TRBD2; v_gene: TRBV7-3; j_gene: TRBJ2-1; CDR3aa: CASTPGREFNEQFF; CDR3nt: TGTGCCAGCACCCCTGGGCGGGAGTTTAATGAGCAGTTCTTC
abundance: -; d_gene: TRBD1; v_gene: TRBV7-2; j_gene: TRBJ1-2; CDR3aa: CASSLDGLGTGLQGYTF; CDR3nt: TGTGCCAGCAGCTTAGACGGCTTAGGGACAGGCCTTCAGGGCTACACCTTC
abundance: -; d_gene: TRBD2; v_gene: TRBV9; j_gene: TRBJ2-1; CDR3aa: CASSVGGLAGNEQFF; CDR3nt: TGTGCCAGCAGCGTAGGGGGACTAGCTGGCAATGAGCAGTTCTTC
abundance: -; d_gene: -; v_gene: TRBV7-9; j_gene: TRBJ1-2; CDR3aa: CASSLGPGAIYGYTF; CDR3nt: TGTGCCAGCAGCTTAGGGCCAGGGGCCATCTATGGCTACACCTTC
abundance: few; d_gene: TRBD1; v_gene: TRBV4-3; j_gene: TRBJ2-5; CDR3aa: CASSGNRGDETQYF; CDR3nt: TGCGCCAGCAGCGGAAACAGGGGGGATGAGACCCAGTACTTC
abundance: few; d_gene: TRBD2; v_gene: TRBV5-4; j_gene: TRBJ2-7; CDR3aa: CASSLELAGVSEQYF; CDR3nt: TGTGCCAGCAGCTTGGAACTAGCGGGAGTTTCCGAGCAGTACTTC
abundance: -; d_gene: TRBD1; v_gene: TRBV7-9; j_gene: TRBJ2-3; CDR3aa: CASSPDRAADTQYF; CDR3nt: TGTGCCAGCAGCCCAGACAGGGCAGCAGATACGCAGTATTTT
abundance: -; d_gene: -; v_gene: TRBV5-6; j_gene: TRBJ1-5; CDR3aa: CASSWRTGNQPQHF; CDR3nt: TGTGCCAGCAGCTGGCGGACAGGCAATCAGCCCCAGCATTTT
abundance: -; d_gene: -; v_gene: TRBV5-4; j_gene: TRBJ1-1; CDR3aa: CASSRGVMGARMAFF; CDR3nt: TGTGCCAGCAGTCGGGGGGTGATGGGGGCGCGGATGGCTTTCTTT
abundance: -; d_gene: -; v_gene: TRBV27; j_gene: TRBJ2-6; CDR3aa: CASSLKSVFGANVLTF; CDR3nt: TGTGCCAGCAGTTTAAAGTCGGTGTTTGGGGCCAACGTCCTGACTTTC
abundance: -; d_gene: TRBD2; v_gene: TRBV7-3; j_gene: TRBJ2-1; CDR3aa: CASSSSSGGYNEQFF; CDR3nt: TGTGCCAGCAGCTCCTCTAGCGGGGGCTACAATGAGCAGTTCTTC
abundance: -; d_gene: TRBD1; v_gene: TRBV19; j_gene: TRBJ1-1; CDR3aa: CASSSGTGASTEAFF; CDR3nt: TGTGCCAGTAGTAGCGGGACAGGGGCGAGTACTGAAGCTTTCTTT
abundance: -; d_gene: TRBD2; v_gene: TRBV7-9; j_gene: TRBJ2-2; CDR3aa: CASSQAWREDGELFF; CDR3nt: TGTGCCAGCAGCCAAGCCTGGCGGGAGGATGGGGAGCTGTTTTTT
abundance: -; d_gene: TRBD1; v_gene: TRBV18; j_gene: TRBJ1-1; CDR3aa: CASSPRTGADTEAFF; CDR3nt: TGTGCCAGCTCTCCTCGGACAGGGGCGGACACTGAAGCTTTCTTT
abundance: -; d_gene: TRBD1; v_gene: TRBV15; j_gene: TRBJ2-7; CDR3aa: CATSTDRGYYPYEQYF; CDR3nt: TGTGCCACCAGCACCGACAGGGGTTATTATCCCTACGAGCAGTACTTC
abundance: -; d_gene: TRBD1; v_gene: TRBV12-5; j_gene: TRBJ2-1; CDR3aa: CASGLATGGDEQFF; CDR3nt: TGTGCTAGTGGTTTGGCGACAGGGGGTGATGAGCAGTTCTTC
abundance: -; d_gene: -; v_gene: TRBV7-9; j_gene: TRBJ2-7; CDR3aa: CASSLTGHEQYF; CDR3nt: TGTGCCAGCAGCCTAACAGGCCACGAGCAGTACTTC
abundance: -; d_gene: TRBD1; v_gene: TRBV7-3; j_gene: TRBJ1-2; CDR3aa: CASSPGQGTGYTF; CDR3nt: TGTGCCAGCAGCCCGGGACAGGGGACGGGCTACACCTTC
abundance: -; d_gene: TRBD1; v_gene: TRBV9; j_gene: TRBJ2-7; CDR3aa: CASSVVFGTGEEQYF; CDR3nt: TGTGCCAGCAGCGTAGTGTTCGGGACAGGGGAAGAGCAGTACTTC
abundance: -; d_gene: -; v_gene: TRBV2; j_gene: TRBJ1-1; CDR3aa: CASRAGPSEAFF; CDR3nt: TGTGCCAGCAGAGCAGGTCCAAGTGAAGCTTTCTTT
abundance: -; d_gene: TRBD1; v_gene: TRBV19; j_gene: TRBJ1-5; CDR3aa: CASSIVGQGYQPQHF; CDR3nt: TGTGCCAGTAGTATAGTGGGACAGGGATATCAGCCCCAGCATTTT
abundance: -; d_gene: -; v_gene: TRBV4-2; j_gene: TRBJ2-1; CDR3aa: CASSQGDNSYNEQFF; CDR3nt: TGTGCCAGCAGCCAAGGGGACAACTCCTACAATGAGCAGTTCTTC
abundance: -; d_gene: TRBD1; v_gene: TRBV19; j_gene: TRBJ2-7; CDR3aa: CASSIGTGGRYEQYF; CDR3nt: TGTGCCAGTAGTATAGGCACAGGGGGCAGGTACGAGCAGTACTTC
abundance: -; d_gene: -; v_gene: TRBV6-1; j_gene: TRBJ2-3; CDR3aa: CASSRDLLTDTQYF; CDR3nt: TGTGCCAGCAGCAGGGACTTGCTCACAGATACGCAGTATTTT
abundance: once; d_gene: -; v_gene: TRBV15; j_gene: TRBJ2-7; CDR3aa: CATSIALAGEQYF; CDR3nt: TGTGCCACCAGCATAGCCCTAGCAGGCGAGCAGTACTTC
abundance: -; d_gene: -; v_gene: TRBV2; j_gene: TRBJ2-7; CDR3aa: CASSYDWGPYEQYF; CDR3nt: TGTGCCAGCAGTTACGACTGGGGGCCCTACGAGCAGTACTTC
abundance: -; d_gene: -; v_gene: TRBV15; j_gene: TRBJ1-6; CDR3aa: CATSKDTPDYNSPLHF; CDR3nt: TGTGCCACCAGCAAGGACACCCCCGACTATAATTCACCCCTCCACTTT
abundance: -; d_gene: TRBD1; v_gene: TRBV5-4; j_gene: TRBJ1-3; CDR3aa: CASSLEGQGLNAIYF; CDR3nt: TGTGCCAGCAGCTTGGAGGGACAGGGGTTGAACGCCATATATTTT
abundance: few; d_gene: -; v_gene: TRBV19; j_gene: TRBJ2-7; CDR3aa: CASSATGSYEQYF; CDR3nt: TGTGCCAGTAGTGCTACAGGTTCCTACGAGCAGTACTTC
abundance: -; d_gene: -; v_gene: TRBV11-2; j_gene: TRBJ2-7; CDR3aa: CASSLPNSYEQYF; CDR3nt: TGTGCCAGCAGCTTACCCAACTCGTACGAGCAGTACTTC
abundance: -; d_gene: -; v_gene: TRBV13; j_gene: TRBJ2-2; CDR3aa: CASSTSSTAGELFF; CDR3nt: TGTGCCAGCAGCACTTCCTCCACCGCCGGGGAGCTGTTTTTT
abundance: -; d_gene: TRBD2; v_gene: TRBV19; j_gene: TRBJ2-3; CDR3aa: CTSSALAGQPDTQYF; CDR3nt: TGTACCAGTAGCGCCCTAGCGGGGCAACCAGATACGCAGTATTTT
abundance: -; d_gene: TRBD1; v_gene: TRBV18; j_gene: TRBJ2-3; CDR3aa: CASSPDRGEGDTQYF; CDR3nt: TGTGCCAGCTCACCGGACAGGGGGGAAGGAGATACGCAGTATTTT
abundance: -; d_gene: TRBD1; v_gene: TRBV4-3; j_gene: TRBJ1-4; CDR3aa: CASSQTSGGNEKLFF; CDR3nt: TGCGCCAGCAGCCAAACGTCAGGGGGTAATGAAAAACTGTTTTTT
abundance: -; d_gene: TRBD1; v_gene: TRBV6-1; j_gene: TRBJ2-5; CDR3aa: CASRIQGNQETQYF; CDR3nt: TGTGCCAGCAGAATACAGGGGAACCAAGAGACCCAGTACTTC
abundance: once; d_gene: -; v_gene: TRBV19; j_gene: TRBJ2-3; CDR3aa: CASSMGQRRSTDTQYF; CDR3nt: TGTGCCAGTAGTATGGGGCAGCGTCGGAGCACAGATACGCAGTATTTT
abundance: once; d_gene: TRBD1; v_gene: TRBV30; j_gene: TRBJ1-1; CDR3aa: CAWRDRTNTEAFF; CDR3nt: TGTGCCTGGAGGGACAGGACGAACACTGAAGCTTTCTTT
abundance: -; d_gene: TRBD2; v_gene: TRBV5-1; j_gene: TRBJ2-7; CDR3aa: CASSLMGGYGDEQYF; CDR3nt: TGCGCCAGCAGCTTGATGGGGGGGTACGGGGACGAGCAGTACTTC
abundance: -; d_gene: TRBD2; v_gene: TRBV5-4; j_gene: TRBJ2-2; CDR3aa: CASSLAGGRTGELFF; CDR3nt: TGTGCCAGCAGCTTGGCGGGAGGTCGCACCGGGGAGCTGTTTTTT
abundance: -; d_gene: -; v_gene: TRBV28; j_gene: TRBJ2-2; CDR3aa: CASSFPDRGLDTGELFF; CDR3nt: TGTGCCAGCAGTTTCCCCGATCGAGGACTCGACACCGGGGAGCTGTTTTTT
abundance: -; d_gene: TRBD1; v_gene: TRBV9; j_gene: TRBJ2-1; CDR3aa: CASTRDRGRDEQFF; CDR3nt: TGTGCCAGCACCCGGGACAGGGGGAGGGATGAGCAGTTCTTC
abundance: -; d_gene: TRBD2; v_gene: TRBV4-3; j_gene: TRBJ2-1; CDR3aa: CASSQVAGVGNEQFF; CDR3nt: TGCGCCAGCAGCCAAGTGGCGGGAGTAGGGAATGAGCAGTTCTTC
abundance: -; d_gene: TRBD2; v_gene: TRBV30; j_gene: TRBJ2-3; CDR3aa: CAWTYSGRLTDTQYF; CDR3nt: TGTGCCTGGACCTATAGCGGGAGACTCACAGATACGCAGTATTTT
abundance: -; d_gene: TRBD2; v_gene: TRBV11-2; j_gene: TRBJ2-1; CDR3aa: CASSFVRSREGEQFF; CDR3nt: TGTGCCAGCAGCTTCGTCCGTAGTCGGGAGGGTGAGCAGTTCTTC
abundance: -; d_gene: -; v_gene: TRBV2; j_gene: TRBJ2-2; CDR3aa: CASSDDTGELFF; CDR3nt: TGTGCCAGCAGTGACGACACCGGGGAGCTGTTTTTT